This TCR beta chain was sequenced during a study of cytomegalovirus exposure and HLA in healthy donors. With respect to this clone: Its target is unknown.

Germline-derived CDR1 and CDR2 are GTSNPN and SVGIG (reference sequence). This CDR3 is 12 amino acids long. The ends were cut back, 2 bases at V and 6 bases at J, with 7 bases in the middle. It was with 60 Vbeta and 13 Jbeta primers that the PCR ran. Assay used: immunoSEQ multiplex PCR; TCRdb lists only in-frame clones, some missing. The sample contains under 95,000 clones, less than 80% of which appear only once. Overall study findings and caveats: Later analysis identified a missense DCLRE1C variant that was linked to TCR beta V- and J-gene trimming. HLA-A and HLA-B allele assignments for most subjects were reportedly predicted accurately using TCR beta sequences.

Source material: PBMCs. The chain employs TRBV30 and TRBJ2-2; D remains unclear. The clonotype originates from a woman between 40 and 50 years old in good health and CMV-seropositive. The CDR3 DNA sequence: TGTGCCTGGAGTCAGGTGGCCGGGGAGCTGTTTTTT. It encodes CAWSQVAGELFF.